The rows below give T cell receptor beta chains drawn from one sample of a study of cytomegalovirus exposure and HLA in healthy donors. Assay: immunoSEQ multiplex PCR; the TCRdb copy retains only in-frame clones and omits some. In the table there are more than 130,000 clones, 55% to 80% of which are singletons. The sequencing sample was made of PBMCs. These receptors came from a human donor in good health. Both conserved end residues are part of each CDR3. D genes are given only for firm matches. A clone size is listed for some rows: how often the clone was seen (once, few, many), or a class if it is expanded.

TGTGCCAGCAGCTTACAGGGGGCTAAAGAGCAGTACTTC	CASSLQGAKEQYF	NA	TRBV11-3	TRBJ2-5	TRBD1
TGTGCCAGCAACCAAGGGGGGACAGACGATGGCTACACCTTC	CASNQGGTDDGYTF	NA	TRBV14	TRBJ1-2	TRBD1
TGTGCCAGCAGCTCGGGGGGTGGCACAGATACGCAGTATTTT	CASSSGGGTDTQYF	NA	TRBV5-5	TRBJ2-3	TRBD2
TGTGCCAGCAGCTTGTCGTCGGGAGCCTACGAGCAGTACTTC	CASSLSSGAYEQYF	NA	TRBV5-5	TRBJ2-7	NA
TGTGCCAGCAGCTTAGTCGGGACTAGCGGGGCCATATACAATGAGCAGTTCTTC	CASSLVGTSGAIYNEQFF	NA	TRBV7-8	TRBJ2-1	TRBD2
TGCGCCAGCAGGCAAGCCGGGGGCGGGAGTTTAGGGCTGTTTTTT	CASRQAGGGSLGLFF	NA	TRBV4-1	TRBJ1-4	NA
TGTGCCAGCAGCGCCACCTCTAGCGGGGTCCCGGGTGAGCAGTTCTTC	CASSATSSGVPGEQFF	NA	TRBV5-5	TRBJ2-1	TRBD2
TGCGCCAGCAGACAGGGGGCGATGGGATACGAGCAGTACTTC	CASRQGAMGYEQYF	NA	TRBV5-1	TRBJ2-7	TRBD1
TGCGCCAGCAGCTTGGCGGGGGGTTACAGGGGCACAGATACGCAGTATTTT	CASSLAGGYRGTDTQYF	NA	TRBV5-1	TRBJ2-3	NA
TGTGCCAGCTCACCACCGGGCCGGGGAGAGCAGTTCTTC	CASSPPGRGEQFF	NA	TRBV18	TRBJ2-1	NA
TGTGCCAGCAGCGTTCGGACAGGGCGGAATGAGCAGTTCTTC	CASSVRTGRNEQFF	NA	TRBV9	TRBJ2-1	TRBD1
TGTGCCAGCAGCTTAGCGAGGGCTCAGGGGAATTCACCCCTCCACTTT	CASSLARAQGNSPLHF	NA	TRBV7-8	TRBJ1-6	NA
TGTGCCAGCAGCTTAGATAGCGGGGACTACAATGAGCAGTTCTTC	CASSLDSGDYNEQFF	NA	TRBV7-8	TRBJ2-1	TRBD2
TGTGCCAGCAGATTAGAAGCGGGGGGAGGAGACGAGCAGTACTTC	CASRLEAGGGDEQYF	few	TRBV6-1	TRBJ2-7	TRBD2